Each of the 2 T cell receptor beta chains below was sequenced from the same sample in a study of T cell responses to AZD1222 COVID-19 vaccine (dated by TCRdb to about 2021). The library came from the immunoSEQ multiplex PCR assay. Imported from immuneACCESS, the table was reduced by TCRdb to in-frame sequences with V and J called. These copies leave out some clones; in studies compared against another copy, an unresolved V gene accounts for under half, and the cause of the remainder is not known. The sample has around 130,000 clones on record, about 90% of them singletons. The ten largest clones represent 1.5% to 2% of the sample. The time point label of this sample denotes: about 28 days (+/-7) after the second vaccine dose. The sample was peripheral blood, taken 28 days after the second AZD1222 dose. These receptor sequences come from an adult who received the AZD1222 COVID-19 vaccine.

The V call is TRBV6-1, the J call TRBJ2-7, with TRBD1 identical over 9 bases. The CDR3 extends over 14 amino acids. From germline, CDR1 is MNHNS and CDR2 SASEGT. V gave up 2 bases and J gave up 6 bases; unmatched junction bases: 5. In DNA form, the CDR3 reads TGTGCCAGCAGTGAATGGGGACAGGGCTTCGAGCAGTACGTC. Translated: CASSEWGQGFEQYV.

The chain carries TRBV11-3 and TRBJ1-6, with D possibly being TRBD1 (6 bases). Between the trimmed V and J ends, which lost 5 bases and 6 bases, there was a span of 14 bases. Germline V gene data show CDR1 as SGHNT and CDR2 as YENEEA. This CDR3 is 15 amino acids long. The CDR3 DNA sequence: TGTGCCAGCAGCCAGCGGCAGGGGAGTAATTCACCCCTCCACTTT. This gives the protein CASSQRQGSNSPLHF. The variable domain in full, completed from reference TRBV11-3 and TRBJ1-6, reads EAGVVQSPRYKIIEKKQPVAFWCNPISGHNTLYWYLQNLGQGPELLIRYENEEAVDDSQLPKDRFSAERLKGVDSTLKIQPAELGDSAVYLCASSQRQGSNSPLHFGNGTRLTVT.